This T cell receptor (beta chain) was captured in a study of blood T cell repertoires in COVID-19. About the research overall: The United States, Italy and Spain were the sources of the acute and convalescent COVID-19 samples. PBMCs, B-cell-depleted T cells, or T cells were the source of the cDNA or gDNA that made up the material.

Per the original data handling: Estimation of nucleated cell counts relied on the amplification of reference gene primers. Measured with immunoSEQ multiplex PCR; TCRdb has only the in-frame clones, and not every one. The V and J calls and the clone size are those of that table, but D and trimming were determined from the DNA. The sample consists of approximately 400,000 clones, more than 80% of them appearing once. In its sample, this clone was seen once. The CDR3 spans 15 residues. Germline assignment: CDR1 LNHNV and CDR2 YYDKDF (reference sequence). With V trimmed by 4 bases and J by 3 bases, 9 bases remained unmatched.

Sequencing input: peripheral blood. This clonotype was obtained from a man aged 35 to 55 with acute or convalescent COVID-19. The chain recombines TRBV15 with TRBJ2-7; 7 nucleotides match TRBD1. CDR3 DNA sequence: TGTGCCACCAGCACCACTGGGACAGTCCTCTACGAGCAGTACTTC. This encodes CATSTTGTVLYEQYF.